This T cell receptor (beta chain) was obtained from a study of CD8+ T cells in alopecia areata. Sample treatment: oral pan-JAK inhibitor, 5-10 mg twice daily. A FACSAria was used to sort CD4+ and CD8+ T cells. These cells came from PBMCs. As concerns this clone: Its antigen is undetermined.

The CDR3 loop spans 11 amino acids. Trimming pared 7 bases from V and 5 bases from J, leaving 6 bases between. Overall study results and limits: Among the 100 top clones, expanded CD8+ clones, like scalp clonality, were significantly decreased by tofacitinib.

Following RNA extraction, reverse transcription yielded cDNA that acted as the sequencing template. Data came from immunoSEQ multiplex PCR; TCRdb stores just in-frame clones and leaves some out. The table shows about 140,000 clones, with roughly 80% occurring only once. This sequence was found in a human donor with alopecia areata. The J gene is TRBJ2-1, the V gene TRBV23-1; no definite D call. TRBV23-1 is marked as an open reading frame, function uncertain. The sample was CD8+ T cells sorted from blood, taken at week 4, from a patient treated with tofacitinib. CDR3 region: CASTADNEQFF. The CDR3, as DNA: TGCGCCAGCACCGCAGACAATGAGCAGTTCTTC.